This T cell receptor beta chain derives from a study of blood T cell repertoires in COVID-19. Overall study context: The United States, Italy and Spain provided the acute and convalescent COVID-19 samples. PBMCs, B-cell-depleted T cells, or T cells were the source of the cDNA or gDNA that made up the material.

V trimming: 0 bases; J trimming: 14 bases; junction bases outside the gene matches: 8. The germline V gene encodes CDR1 SEHNR and CDR2 FQNEAQ (reference sequence). The CDR3 runs to 15 residues. Some clones are missing from TCRdb's copy, which holds only in-frame ones; the method was immunoSEQ multiplex PCR. This table holds about 250,000 clones, approximately 88% found once. The source of this sequence is a woman aged 25-40 years with acute or convalescent COVID-19. J is TRBJ1-6 and V is TRBV7-9; 9 positions agree with TRBD1. Material: peripheral blood. In nucleotides, the CDR3 is TGTGCCAGCAGCTTAGCCGGACAGGGGACCCCCACCCTCCACTTT. Translation: CASSLAGQGTPTLHF.